What follows are 30 T cell receptor beta chains derived from one specimen sequenced in a study of cytomegalovirus exposure and HLA in healthy donors. The study ran its PCR with 60 Vbeta and 13 Jbeta primers. Profiled with immunoSEQ multiplex PCR; TCRdb holds only in-frame clones, not every one. The data show about 130,000 clones, 70% to 90% seen once. The material sequenced was PBMCs. These receptors all stem from a woman aged 40 to 50 in good health and CMV-seropositive.

This clone came up a few times. The germline gene is not matched at one end of the junction; a read error may be the cause. This sequence joins TRBV29-1 and TRBJ2-7; 8 nucleotides align to TRBD1. The germline V gene encodes CDR1 SQVTM and CDR2 ANQGSEA. This CDR3 is 14 amino acids long. The DNA of the CDR3 is TGCAGCGTTGAGGGTCGGACAGGGTCCTGCGAGCAGTACTTC. Protein product: CSVEGRTGSCEQYF.

The DNA of the CDR3 is TGTGCCAGCTCACCTAAAAGGACAGGGGAGGACGGCTACACCTTC. The encoded protein is CASSPKRTGEDGYTF. The chain carries TRBV18 and TRBJ1-2; TRBD1 matches 9 bases. The J segment lost 8 bases and the V segment lost 3 bases, leaving 10 bases of the junction unmatched. This CDR3 has 15 residues. The germline CDR1 and CDR2 sequences are KGHSH and LQKENI.

Here the CDR3 reads CATSSPRVSNQPQHF. CDR3 bases: TGTGCCACCAGCAGCCCCCGGGTTAGCAATCAGCCCCAGCATTTT. This rearrangement joins TRBV15 to TRBJ1-5; the D is unclear. The CDR3 sequence is 15 residues long. The V gene's germline CDR1 is LNHNV and CDR2 YYDKDF (reference sequence). Trimming left V 3 bases short and J 0 bases short, with 9 bases between.

A word on this clone: In the same sample, other DNA sequences code for this CDR3. The chain employs TRBV5-1 and TRBJ2-1; D gene ambiguous. This CDR3 has 14 amino acids. Trimming removed 0 bases at V and 1 base at J, with 5 bases between. Per germline, CDR1 SGHRS and CDR2 YFSETQ. Here the CDR3 reads CASSLGQSYNEQFF. CDR3 bases: TGCGCCAGCAGCTTGGGGCAGTCCTACAATGAGCAGTTCTTC.

The genes are TRBV5-5 and TRBJ1-2; 8 bases are shared with TRBD1. Germline trimming cut 0 bases from V and 4 bases from J; bases unmatched to any gene: 8. Germline CDR1 SGHKS, CDR2 YYEKEE (reference sequence). The CDR3 contains 16 residues. CDR3 DNA sequence: TGTGCCAGCAGCTTGGGTTTCAGGGGGCTGGTCTATGGCTACACCTTC. Encoded protein: CASSLGFRGLVYGYTF.

The chain employs TRBV2 and TRBJ2-5; possible D gene TRBD2, 5 bases. The J call is uncertain, as TRBJ2-7 better fits the DNA end. The CDR3 consists of 16 residues. Germline lookup yields CDR1 SNHLY and CDR2 FYNNEI. The DNA for the CDR3 is TGTGCCAGCAGTCCTCCCGAACTCACTAGGGCCAACGAGCAGTACTTC. Its translation: CASSPPELTRANEQYF.

A remark on this clone: The same CDR3 can be traced to other DNA sequences in this sample. The chain is built from TRBV6-1 and TRBJ1-3, with no clear D. This CDR3 spans 15 amino acids. Germline lookup yields CDR1 MNHNS and CDR2 SASEGT. V lost 1 base and J lost 0, with 7 bases in between. As DNA, the CDR3 is TGTGCCAGCAGTGAAGAACAGATCTCTGGAAACACCATATATTTT. It yields the protein CASSEEQISGNTIYF.

This clone was picked up a small number of times. The chain is built from TRBV10-3 and TRBJ1-2; possible D gene TRBD1, 5 bases. CDR1 ENHRY and CDR2 SYGVKD come from the germline V gene. The CDR3 loop spans 13 amino acids. Trimming took off 0 bases at V and 5 bases at J, with 7 bases between the two ends. CDR3 DNA: TGTGCCATCAGTGAGTCAAGACAGTATGGCTACACCTTC. This gives the protein CAISESRQYGYTF.

This chain uses TRBV6-6 with TRBJ2-1; possible D gene TRBD1, 6 bases. Germline CDR1 MNHNY, CDR2 SVGAGI (reference sequence). The CDR3 runs 15 residues. V was cut by 5 bases and J by 0 bases, with 11 bases left in between. Here the CDR3 reads CASSHDRSSYNEQFF. The DNA of the CDR3 is TGTGCCAGCAGTCATGACAGGAGCTCCTACAATGAGCAGTTCTTC.

CDR3 nucleotide sequence: TGTGCCAGCAGCCAACTAGCGGGAGGGCTCACCGGGGAGCTGTTTTTT. This codes for CASSQLAGGLTGELFF. The chain has TRBV6-4 and TRBJ2-2; 13 bases align to TRBD2. Germline V gene lookup returns CDR1 MRHNA and CDR2 SNTAGT. The CDR3 spans 16 residues. Trimming cost V 6 bases and J 4 bases; bases outside gene matches: 5.

V gene TRBV7-2 combines with J gene TRBJ1-6; D gene ambiguous. The V gene's germline CDR1 is SGHTA and CDR2 FQGNSA. V was shortened by 5 bases and J by 7 bases, with 12 bases between the two germline ends. This CDR3 has 14 residues. The CDR3 spells CASSATRSNSPLHF. The CDR3 DNA follows: TGTGCCAGCAGCGCAACCCGTAGCAATTCACCCCTCCACTTT.

The chain has TRBV6-5 and TRBJ1-2; D gene unclear. Germline values: CDR1 MNHEY, CDR2 SVGAGI. V shed 0 bases and J shed 7 bases, with 12 bases lying between them. The CDR3 is 14 residues long. CDR3 loop: CASSYSNGRGGYTF. The CDR3 nucleotides are TGTGCCAGCAGTTACTCGAACGGGCGGGGTGGCTACACCTTC.

V and J are TRBV11-2 and TRBJ1-4; possibly TRBD1 for D (5 bases). The V end lost 6 bases, the J end lost 0 bases, and 20 bases lay between the germline ends. There are 18 residues in the CDR3. Germline V CDR1 and CDR2: SGHAT, FQNNGV. This CDR3 reads CASSRIRDSQATNEKLFF. CDR3 nucleotides: TGTGCCAGCAGTCGGATCCGAGACAGTCAAGCAACTAATGAAAAACTGTTTTTT.

This clone was counted once. J is TRBJ1-1 and V is TRBV4-1; maybe TRBD1 (5 bases). Trimming stripped 4 bases from V and 1 base from J, with 16 bases between. Germline-derived CDR1 and CDR2 are MGHRA and YSYEKL. The CDR3 totals 16 residues. The DNA of the CDR3 is TGCGCCAGCAGCCCTCGAAACCTGGGGGGGAACACTGAAGCTTTCTTT. It specifies CASSPRNLGGNTEAFF.

The V gene is TRBV11-2, the J gene TRBJ1-5; D remains unclear. Per germline, CDR1 SGHAT and CDR2 FQNNGV. V dropped 1 base and J dropped 1 base, with 5 bases sitting between them. CDR3 length: 14 amino acids. The CDR3: CASSLVQSNQPQHF. In nucleotides, the CDR3 is TGTGCCAGCAGCTTAGTTCAGAGCAATCAGCCCCAGCATTTT.

The table lists this clone with a count of one. The J gene is TRBJ1-1, the V gene TRBV29-1, with a possible D match to TRBD1 (6 bases). Looked up from germline, CDR1 is SQVTM and CDR2 is ANQGSEA. Deletions cut 4 bases from V and 0 bases from J, with 9 bases between. The CDR3 contains 13 residues. CDR3 coding DNA: TGCAGCGTTGCACAGGGTCTGAACACTGAAGCTTTCTTT. Amino acid sequence: CSVAQGLNTEAFF.

This chain joins TRBV5-1 and TRBJ1-2, with 9 bases aligning to TRBD1. V trimming: 3 bases; J trimming: 7 bases; junction bases outside the gene matches: 10. The CDR3 covers 15 residues. Germline V CDR1 and CDR2: SGHRS, YFSETQ. CDR3 in amino acids: CASSSSQGAAGGYTF. The CDR3 nucleotides read TGCGCCAGCAGCTCGTCACAGGGGGCCGCGGGTGGCTACACCTTC. Filled out from reference TRBV5-1 and TRBJ1-2, the complete variable domain reads KAGVTQTPRYLIKTRGQQVTLSCSPISGHRSVSWYQQTPGQGLQFLFEYFSETQRNKGNFPGRFSGRQFSNSRSEMNVSTLELGDSALYLCASSSSQGAAGGYTFGSGTRLTVV.

This clone was found a few times. V and J are TRBV4-2 and TRBJ1-1, with D possibly matching TRBD1 (5 bases). CDR3 length: 15 amino acids. From germline, CDR1 is LGHNA and CDR2 YNFKEQ. V lost 0 bases, J lost 3 bases, and 11 bases lay in between. CDR3: CASSQDMGEDTEAFF. CDR3 sequence (DNA): TGTGCCAGCAGCCAAGATATGGGGGAGGACACTGAAGCTTTCTTT.

The J gene is TRBJ1-1, the V gene TRBV10-1; TRBD1 might be the D (5 bases). This CDR3 is 13 amino acids long. Trimming removed 8 bases from V and 4 bases from J, with 14 bases in between. CDR1 is WNHNN, CDR2 SYGVQD, per germline (reference sequence). This chain's CDR3 is CASWGGSGTEAFF. Written as DNA, the CDR3 is TGCGCCAGCTGGGGGGGAAGCGGCACTGAAGCTTTCTTT.

As concerns this clone: The junction departs from germline at one end; a sequencing error may be responsible. This chain links TRBV7-9 with TRBJ1-1; D not resolved. The V gene's germline CDR1 is SEHNR and CDR2 FQNEAQ (reference sequence). The CDR3 spans 12 residues. The CDR3 region is CSSSLSNTEAFF. CDR3 in DNA: TGTTCCAGCAGCTTAAGCAACACTGAAGCTTTCTTT.

V usage is TRBV4-3 and J usage is TRBJ2-3; TRBD2 aligns across 11 bases. Germline CDR1 LGHNA, CDR2 YSLEER. V was pared by 3 bases and J by 2 bases, with 4 bases of the junction left unmatched. This CDR3 has 16 residues. The CDR3 here is CASSQRGLAVTDTQYF. As DNA, the CDR3 is TGCGCCAGCAGCCAGAGGGGACTAGCGGTCACAGATACGCAGTATTTT.

The J gene is TRBJ2-7, the V gene TRBV28; 8 bases line up with TRBD1. This CDR3 spans 15 amino acids. J was trimmed by 4 bases and V by 6 bases; bases with no gene match: 11. In germline, CDR1 is MDHEN, CDR2 SYDVKM. The CDR3 spells CASRRQGSASYEQYF. CDR3 bases: TGTGCCAGCAGACGACAGGGGTCTGCATCGTACGAGCAGTACTTC.

In its sample, this clone was seen once. The chain employs TRBV9 and TRBJ2-1; weak D call: TRBD1 (6 bases). The CDR3 length is 16 residues. The ends were cut back, 4 bases at V and 4 bases at J, with 18 bases in the middle. Germline CDR1 reads SGDLS; CDR2 reads YYNGEE. The CDR3 loop is CASSRSGTPEYNEQFF. The CDR3 nucleotides are TGTGCCAGCAGCCGATCCGGGACACCAGAATACAATGAGCAGTTCTTC.

V gene TRBV30 combines with J gene TRBJ1-1; maybe TRBD1 (5 bases). CDR1 and CDR2 from the germline V gene are GTSNPN and SVGIG (reference sequence). With 5 bases removed from V and 6 bases from J, the gap between germline ends came to 13 bases. There are 12 residues in the CDR3. This CDR3 is CAWVQGTAEAFF. The CDR3 nucleotides read TGTGCCTGGGTCCAGGGTACGGCTGAAGCTTTCTTT.

This rearrangement joins TRBV29-1 to TRBJ1-2, with TRBD1 identical over 8 bases. Germline V gives CDR1 SQVTM, CDR2 ANQGSEA. The CDR3 totals 14 residues. The J segment lost 4 bases and the V segment lost 3 bases, leaving 7 bases of the junction unmatched. Here the CDR3 DNA reads TGCAGCGTTGATAAGGGGGGACAGGCCTATGGCTACACCTTC. Translated: CSVDKGGQAYGYTF.

In its sample, this clone was seen once. V gene TRBV9 combines with J gene TRBJ2-2, with TRBD2 matching 7 bases. Germline assignment: CDR1 SGDLS and CDR2 YYNGEE. The V and J ends lost 7 bases and 5 bases, in that order; junction bases with no gene match: 14. The CDR3 runs 16 residues. CDR3 sequence: CASLSTGGSKTGELFF. CDR3 sequence (DNA): TGTGCCAGCCTTTCCACTGGCGGGAGTAAGACCGGGGAGCTGTTTTTT.

This clone was observed a handful of times. The chain joins TRBV28 to TRBJ2-3, with a possible D match to TRBD2 (6 bases). The V end was cut by 6 bases, the J end by 2 bases, with 12 bases between. Germline loops: CDR1 MDHEN, CDR2 SYDVKM. CDR3 length equals 14 residues. Here the CDR3 reads CASSAGLPTDTQYF. CDR3 sequence (DNA): TGTGCCAGCAGCGCGGGACTTCCCACAGATACGCAGTATTTT.

The rearrangement links TRBV9 to TRBJ2-5; 8 positions match TRBD1. J was trimmed by 4 bases and V by 0 bases; bases with no gene match: 8. The CDR3 covers 16 residues. Germline V gene lookup returns CDR1 SGDLS and CDR2 YYNGEE. Here the CDR3 DNA reads TGTGCCAGCAGCGTAGTTCCAGGGGGCATGCGAGAGACCCAGTACTTC. Its translation is CASSVVPGGMRETQYF. Together with reference TRBV9 and TRBJ2-5, the CDR3 gives the full variable domain: DSGVTQTPKHLITATGQRVTLRCSPRSGDLSVYWYQQSLDQGLQFLIQYYNGEERAKGNILERFSAQQFPDLHSELNLSSLELGDSALYFCASSVVPGGMRETQYFGPGTRLLVL.

The gene calls are TRBV9 and TRBJ1-2, with TRBD1 identical over 10 bases. V lost 4 bases, J lost 7 bases, and 7 bases stayed unmatched. The CDR3 consists of 14 residues. The V gene's germline CDR1 is SGDLS and CDR2 YYNGEE. CDR3 in DNA: TGTGCCAGCAGCAAAAGACAGGGGGCGGGTGGCTACACCTTC. The encoded protein is CASSKRQGAGGYTF.

This sequence joins TRBV5-1 and TRBJ1-5; D possibly corresponds to TRBD1 (5 bases). From germline, CDR1 is SGHRS and CDR2 YFSETQ. There are 13 residues in the CDR3. Trimming stripped 1 base from V and 10 bases from J, with 12 bases between. This chain's CDR3 is CASSLKGVDPQHF. The DNA for the CDR3 is TGCGCCAGCAGCTTGAAAGGGGTAGATCCCCAGCATTTT.